This T cell receptor (beta chain) was obtained from a study of memory CD4+ T cells and cytomegalovirus serostatus. Study at large: Donors were healthy Belgian adults, under 10 CMV seropositive and about two dozen seronegative. Study-level points and caveats: Of more than 150 reported CMV TCRbeta sequences, under 80 were found in memory CD4+ repertoires.

The repertoire was sequenced with immunoSEQ multiplex PCR; TCRdb's copy has only in-frame clones and lacks some. Here the sample spans about 52,000 clones, approximately 80% being singletons. In the case of this clone: The antigen is not known.

The CDR3 is 14 amino acids. V was pared by 2 bases and J by 4 bases, with 4 bases of the junction left unmatched. From germline, CDR1 is SGHDT and CDR2 YYEEEE. Single viable CD3+CD4+CD8-CD45RO+ cells were sorted as the memory CD4+ T cells. Donors' CMV status reflects serum IgG against pp150, pp28, p38, p52. Total CD4+ T cells were enriched by CD4 positive selection. The chain uses TRBV5-6 and TRBJ2-3, with 7 bases matching TRBD1. This TCR came from an adult in good health and CMV-seropositive. The sample consisted of memory CD4+ T cells from blood. CDR3 region: CASSLQGFADTQYF. The CDR3, as DNA: TGTGCCAGCAGCTTACAGGGGTTCGCAGATACGCAGTATTTT. The complete variable domain, with remaining parts taken from reference TRBV5-6 and TRBJ2-3, reads DAGVTQSPTHLIKTRGQQVTLRCSPKSGHDTVSWYQQALGQGPQFIFQYYEEEERQRGNFPDRFSGHQFPNYSSELNVNALLLGDSALYLCASSLQGFADTQYFGPGTRLTVL.